The text below deals with one TCR beta chain. As yet, its antigen is unknown. The data are from a study of OX40 agonist ivuxolimab in advanced cancers. Background on the study: Patients were dosed intravenously with ivuxolimab at 0.01 to 10 mg/kg every 2 weeks. Those enrolled were about 82% male, with a mean age of approximately 60 years and ages from 23 to 79. Participants could have had prior anti-PD-1, anti-PD-L1 or anti-CTLA-4 therapy, and more than 35% had some.

Germline V CDR1 and CDR2: MDHEN, SYDVKM. Trimming took off 6 bases at V and 2 bases at J, with 10 bases between the two ends. The CDR3 has 13 residues. Using immunoSEQ multiplex PCR, the repertoire was profiled, and TCRdb retains in-frame clones only, with some absent. The sample consists of 90,000 or so clones, about 90% of them appearing once. Whole-study findings and limits: Both blood CD4+ and CD8+ T cells showed clonal growth by week 6 at 0.1 to 3.0 mg/kg.

Sequencing was performed on CD4+ or CD8+ T cells sorted from blood, taken in a trial of the OX40 agonist ivuxolimab. The origin of this receptor is an adult with an advanced solid tumor such as melanoma, head and neck, liver or kidney cancer. The rearrangement links TRBV28 to TRBJ2-5; D perhaps matches TRBD1 (5 bases). The CDR3 protein is CASRPQGQETQYF. The CDR3 DNA follows: TGTGCCAGCAGACCGCAGGGACAAGAGACCCAGTACTTC.